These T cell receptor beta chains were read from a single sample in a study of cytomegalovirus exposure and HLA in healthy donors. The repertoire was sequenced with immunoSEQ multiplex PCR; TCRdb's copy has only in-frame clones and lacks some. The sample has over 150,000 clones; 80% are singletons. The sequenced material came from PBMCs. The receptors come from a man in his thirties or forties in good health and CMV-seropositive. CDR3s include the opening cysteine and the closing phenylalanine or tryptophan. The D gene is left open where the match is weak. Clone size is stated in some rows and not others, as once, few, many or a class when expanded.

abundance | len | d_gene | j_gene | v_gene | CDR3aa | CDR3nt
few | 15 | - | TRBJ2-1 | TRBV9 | CASSVGQYGYNEQFF | TGTGCCAGCAGCGTAGGACAGTATGGCTACAATGAGCAGTTCTTC
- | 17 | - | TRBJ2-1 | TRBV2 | CASSDVRGGTAYNEQFF | TGTGCCAGCAGTGATGTAAGGGGCGGAACAGCCTACAATGAGCAGTTCTTC
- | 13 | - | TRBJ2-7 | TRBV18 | CASSPGQNYEQYF | TGTGCCAGCTCACCAGGACAGAACTACGAGCAGTACTTC
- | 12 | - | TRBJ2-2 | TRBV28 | CASSLIGGELFF | TGTGCCAGCAGTTTAATCGGCGGGGAGCTGTTTTTT
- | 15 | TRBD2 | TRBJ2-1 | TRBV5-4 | CASSLGGRASNEQFF | TGTGCCAGCAGCTTGGGCGGGAGGGCATCCAATGAGCAGTTCTTC
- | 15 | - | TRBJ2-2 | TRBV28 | CASRYAGTNTGELFF | TGTGCCAGCAGGTATGCGGGAACGAACACCGGGGAGCTGTTTTTT
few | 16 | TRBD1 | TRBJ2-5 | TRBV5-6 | CASSGRDRGFWETQYF | TGTGCCAGCAGCGGAAGGGACAGGGGATTTTGGGAGACCCAGTACTTC
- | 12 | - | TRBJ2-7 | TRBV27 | CASSAPSYEQYF | TGTGCCAGCAGTGCCCCCTCCTACGAGCAGTACTTC
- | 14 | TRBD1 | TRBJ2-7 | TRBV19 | CASSTTTGPYEQYF | TGTGCCAGTAGTACTACGACAGGGCCTTACGAGCAGTACTTC
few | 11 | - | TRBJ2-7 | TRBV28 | CASSTFGEQYF | TGTGCCAGCAGTACTTTCGGCGAGCAGTACTTC
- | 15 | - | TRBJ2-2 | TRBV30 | CAWSVLVGGGGELFF | TGTGCCTGGAGTGTACTGGTGGGGGGAGGCGGGGAGCTGTTTTTT
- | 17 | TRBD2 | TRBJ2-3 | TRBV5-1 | CASSLAGLAESTDTQYF | TGCGCCAGCAGCTTGGCCGGACTAGCGGAAAGCACAGATACGCAGTATTTT
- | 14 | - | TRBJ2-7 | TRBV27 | CASSPLPHIYEQYF | TGTGCCAGCAGCCCACTACCCCACATATACGAGCAGTACTTC
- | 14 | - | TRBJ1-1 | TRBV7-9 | CASSLVHMNTEAFF | TGTGCCAGCAGCTTAGTGCACATGAACACTGAAGCTTTCTTT
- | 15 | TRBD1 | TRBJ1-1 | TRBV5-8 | CASSSHRGLNTEAFF | TGTGCCAGCAGCTCTCACAGGGGGCTCAACACTGAAGCTTTCTTT
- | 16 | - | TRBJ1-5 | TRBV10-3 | CAISESWADSNQPQHF | TGTGCCATCAGTGAGTCCTGGGCAGATAGCAATCAGCCCCAGCATTTT
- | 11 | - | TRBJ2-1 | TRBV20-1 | CSARAGNEQFF | TGCAGTGCTAGAGCCGGTAATGAGCAGTTCTTC
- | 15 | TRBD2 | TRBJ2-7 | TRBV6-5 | CASSPWGGFSYEQYF | TGTGCCAGCAGCCCCTGGGGGGGGTTCTCCTACGAGCAGTACTTC
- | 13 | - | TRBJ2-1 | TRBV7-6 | CASSLGLYNEQFF | TGTGCCAGCAGCTTAGGGCTTTACAATGAGCAGTTCTTC
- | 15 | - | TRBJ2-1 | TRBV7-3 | CASSSPGVKDNEQFF | TGTGCCAGCAGCTCCCCCGGGGTTAAAGACAATGAGCAGTTCTTC
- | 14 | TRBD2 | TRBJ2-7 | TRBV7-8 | CASSLGQAGDEQYF | TGTGCCAGCAGCCTCGGGCAGGCGGGAGACGAGCAGTACTTC
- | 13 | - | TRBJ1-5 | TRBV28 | CASSFNNNQPQHF | TGTGCCAGCAGTTTTAACAACAATCAGCCCCAGCATTTT
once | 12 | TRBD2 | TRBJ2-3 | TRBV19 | CASSAAGLAQYF | TGTGCCAGTAGTGCAGCGGGACTGGCGCAGTATTTT
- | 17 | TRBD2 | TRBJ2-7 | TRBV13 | CASSAGMGLAGRYEQYF | TGTGCCAGCAGCGCCGGTATGGGACTAGCGGGTCGGTACGAGCAGTACTTC
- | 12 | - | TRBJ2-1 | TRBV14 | CASSVNGYEQFF | TGTGCCAGCAGCGTAAACGGGTATGAGCAGTTCTTC
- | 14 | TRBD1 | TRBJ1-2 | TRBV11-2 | CASSLGTGDYGYTF | TGTGCCAGCAGCTTAGGGACAGGGGACTATGGCTACACCTTC
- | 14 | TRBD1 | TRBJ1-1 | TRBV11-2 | CASSLGLAGGTAFF | TGTGCCAGCAGCTTAGGTCTCGCAGGGGGCACCGCTTTCTTT
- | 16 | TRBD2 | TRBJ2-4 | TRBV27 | CASSLGGGRDENIQYF | TGTGCCAGCAGTTTAGGTGGCGGGAGAGATGAAAACATTCAGTACTTC
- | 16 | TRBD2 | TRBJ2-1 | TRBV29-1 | CSVRYTPSGRVSEQFF | TGCAGCGTCCGTTATACCCCAAGCGGGAGGGTTTCTGAGCAGTTCTTC
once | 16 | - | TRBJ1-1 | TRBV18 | CASSPGRAERDTEAFF | TGTGCCAGCTCCCCAGGTCGCGCCGAGAGGGACACTGAAGCTTTCTTT
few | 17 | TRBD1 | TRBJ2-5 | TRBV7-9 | CASSPPLGQDGGETQYF | TGTGCCAGCAGCCCACCTCTCGGACAGGATGGGGGAGAGACCCAGTACTTC
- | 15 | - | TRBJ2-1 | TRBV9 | CASSAGSDIGNEQFF | TGTGCCAGCAGCGCCGGGTCGGATATTGGTAATGAGCAGTTCTTC
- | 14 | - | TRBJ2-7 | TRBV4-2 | CASSPYQGSYEQYF | TGTGCCAGCAGCCCGTACCAGGGCTCCTACGAGCAGTACTTC
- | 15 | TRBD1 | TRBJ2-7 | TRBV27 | CASSSSPGQGYEQYF | TGTGCCAGCAGTTCTTCCCCGGGACAGGGCTACGAGCAGTACTTC
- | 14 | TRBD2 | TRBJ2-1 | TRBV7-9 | CASSSRTSHNEQFF | TGTGCCAGCAGCTCTCGGACTAGCCACAATGAGCAGTTCTTC
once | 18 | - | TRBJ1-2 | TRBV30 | CAWSVGKFRAGPNYGYTF | TGTGCCTGGAGTGTAGGTAAATTCAGGGCCGGCCCGAACTATGGCTACACCTTC
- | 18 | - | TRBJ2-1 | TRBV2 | CASSGQPPGVYTYNEQFF | TGTGCCAGCAGTGGCCAACCCCCAGGGGTTTATACATACAATGAGCAGTTCTTC
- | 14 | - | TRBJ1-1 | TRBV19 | CASSLQGRNTEAFF | TGTGCCAGTAGTCTCCAGGGTAGGAACACTGAAGCTTTCTTT
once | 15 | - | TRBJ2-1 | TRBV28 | CASSLLSETYNEQFF | TGTGCCAGCAGTTTATTATCCGAGACCTACAATGAGCAGTTCTTC
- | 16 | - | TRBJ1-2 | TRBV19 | CASSKGYWGPRHGYTF | TGTGCCAGTAGTAAGGGGTATTGGGGTCCGCGGCATGGCTACACCTTC
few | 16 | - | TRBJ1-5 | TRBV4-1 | CASSQDRYREDQPQHF | TGCGCCAGCAGCCAAGATCGGTACAGGGAAGATCAGCCCCAGCATTTT
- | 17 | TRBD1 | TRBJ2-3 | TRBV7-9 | CASSPAIRTGEADTQYF | TGTGCCAGCAGCCCAGCCATTCGGACAGGGGAGGCGGATACGCAGTATTTT
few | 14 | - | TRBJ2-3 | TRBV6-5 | CASTKTRKTDTQYF | TGTGCCAGCACCAAAACAAGAAAAACAGATACGCAGTATTTT
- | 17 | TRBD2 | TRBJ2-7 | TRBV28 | CASNRGLAGGRNHEQYF | TGTGCCAGCAACCGAGGACTAGCGGGAGGGAGAAACCACGAGCAGTACTTC
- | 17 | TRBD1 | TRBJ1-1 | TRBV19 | CASSIGRTGGFFAEAFF | TGTGCCAGTAGTATAGGCCGGACAGGGGGTTTCTTTGCTGAAGCTTTCTTT
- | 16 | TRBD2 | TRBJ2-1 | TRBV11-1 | CASSSGLALSYNEQFF | TGTGCCAGCAGCTCGGGACTAGCCCTATCCTACAATGAGCAGTTCTTC
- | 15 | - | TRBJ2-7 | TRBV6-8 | CASSYPRHDSYEQYF | TGTGCCAGCAGTTACCCAAGACACGACTCCTACGAGCAGTACTTC
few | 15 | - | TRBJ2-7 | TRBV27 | CASSQSYRPSGEQYF | TGTGCCAGCAGTCAATCATACCGTCCGTCGGGGGAGCAGTACTTC